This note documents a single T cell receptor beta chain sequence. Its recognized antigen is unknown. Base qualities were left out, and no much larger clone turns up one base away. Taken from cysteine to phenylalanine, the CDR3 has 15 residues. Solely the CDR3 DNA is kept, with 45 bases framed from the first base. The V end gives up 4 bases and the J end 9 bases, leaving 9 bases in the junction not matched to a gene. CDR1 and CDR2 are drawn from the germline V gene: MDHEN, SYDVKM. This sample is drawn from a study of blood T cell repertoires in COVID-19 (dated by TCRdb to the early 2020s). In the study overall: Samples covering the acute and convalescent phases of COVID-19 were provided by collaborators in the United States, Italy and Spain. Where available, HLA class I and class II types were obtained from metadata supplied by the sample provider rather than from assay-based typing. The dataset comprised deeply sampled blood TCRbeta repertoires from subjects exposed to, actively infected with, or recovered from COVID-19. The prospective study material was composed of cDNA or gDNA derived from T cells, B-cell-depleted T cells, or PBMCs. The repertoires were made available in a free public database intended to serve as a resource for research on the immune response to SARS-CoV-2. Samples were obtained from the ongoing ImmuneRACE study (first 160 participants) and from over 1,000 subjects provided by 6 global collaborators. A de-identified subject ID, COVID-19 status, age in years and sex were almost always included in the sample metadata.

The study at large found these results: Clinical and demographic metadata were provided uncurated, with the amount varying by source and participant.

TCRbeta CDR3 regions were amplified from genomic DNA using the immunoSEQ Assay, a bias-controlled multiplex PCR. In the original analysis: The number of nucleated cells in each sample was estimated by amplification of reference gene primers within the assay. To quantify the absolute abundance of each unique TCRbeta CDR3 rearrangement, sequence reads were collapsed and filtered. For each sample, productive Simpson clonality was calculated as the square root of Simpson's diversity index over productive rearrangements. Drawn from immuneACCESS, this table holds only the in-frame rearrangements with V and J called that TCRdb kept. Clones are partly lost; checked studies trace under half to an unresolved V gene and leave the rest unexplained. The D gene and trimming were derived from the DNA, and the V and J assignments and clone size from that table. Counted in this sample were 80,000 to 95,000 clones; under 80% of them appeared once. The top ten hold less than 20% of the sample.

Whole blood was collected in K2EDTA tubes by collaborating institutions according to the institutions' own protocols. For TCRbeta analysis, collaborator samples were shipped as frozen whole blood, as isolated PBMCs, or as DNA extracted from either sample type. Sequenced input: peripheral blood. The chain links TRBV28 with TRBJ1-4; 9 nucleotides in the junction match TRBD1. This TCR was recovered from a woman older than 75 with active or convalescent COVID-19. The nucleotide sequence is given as TGTGCCAGCAGTTCCTTGGGACAGGGTCGTCAAAAACTGTTTTTT. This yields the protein CASSSLGQGRQKLFF. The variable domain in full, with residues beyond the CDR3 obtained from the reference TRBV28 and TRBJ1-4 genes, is DVKVTQSSRYLVKRTGEKVFLECVQDMDHENMFWYRQDPGLGLRLIYFSYDVKMKEKGDIPEGYSVSREKKERFSLILESASTNQTSMYLCASSSLGQGRQKLFFGSGTQLSVL.